Presented here are 30 T cell receptor beta chains from one specimen sequenced in a study of neoadjuvant nivolumab and ipilimumab in lung cancer. Sequencing used immunoSEQ multiplex PCR; TCRdb keeps in-frame clones, though not all of them. The sample consists of some 4,000 clones, 75% to 85% of them appearing once. The sample here was normal lung tissue adjacent to the tumor, taken after neoadjuvant nivolumab, alone or with ipilimumab, at or shortly before surgery. Receptor source: an adult with non-small cell lung cancer. Some clones in this sample may be carry-over from other donors' samples.

The sample holds a few counts of this clone. The V call is TRBV7-8, the J call TRBJ2-7; 7 nucleotides line up with TRBD1. The V gene end was trimmed by 5 bases and the J gene end by 2 bases; junction bases not matched to a gene: 3. The germline V gene has CDR1 SGHVS and CDR2 FQNEAQ. This CDR3 contains 13 residues. The CDR3 nucleotides read TGTGCCAGCAGCGTCGGACAGGCCTACGAGCAGTACTTC. This translates into CASSVGQAYEQYF.

This sequence joins TRBV18 and TRBJ1-2; TRBD1 might be the D (6 bases). The CDR3 consists of 18 residues. V was pared by 2 bases and J by 0 bases, with 19 bases between. Germline-derived CDR1 and CDR2 are KGHSH and LQKENI. The CDR3: CASSPSPPNRASNYGYTF. In DNA, the CDR3 is TGTGCCAGCTCACCATCGCCCCCCAACAGGGCCTCTAACTATGGCTACACCTTC.

This clone has only a few counts. V and J are TRBV5-4 and TRBJ2-3, with 7 nucleotides matching TRBD1. CDR3 size: 15 residues. The germline V gene encodes CDR1 SGHNT and CDR2 YYREEE (reference sequence). The V segment lost 2 bases and the J segment 1 base; nucleotides outside the gene matches: 4. The CDR3 region has the DNA TGTGCCAGCAGCTTTTCCACAGGGGGCACAGATACGCAGTATTTT. It translates to CASSFSTGGTDTQYF. Drawing the rest from reference TRBV5-4 and TRBJ2-3, the complete variable domain is ETGVTQSPTHLIKTRGQQVTLRCSSQSGHNTVSWYQQALGQGPQFIFQYYREEENGRGNFPPRFSGLQFPNYSSELNVNALELDDSALYLCASSFSTGGTDTQYFGPGTRLTVL.

The rearrangement uses TRBV19 and TRBJ2-7, with D possibly matching TRBD1 (5 bases). This CDR3 spans 11 amino acids. Germline V gene data show CDR1 as LNHDA and CDR2 as SQIVND (reference sequence). Trimming took off 7 bases at V and 3 bases at J, with 7 bases between the two ends. CDR3: CASTGNYEQYF. CDR3 nucleotide sequence: TGTGCCAGTACAGGGAACTACGAGCAGTACTTC.

This chain uses TRBV11-1 with TRBJ1-1; TRBD1 is a possible D gene (5 bases). The CDR3 totals 14 residues. V dropped 0 bases and J dropped 4 bases, with 9 bases sitting between them. Germline CDR1 and CDR2: SGHAT and FQDESV (reference sequence). The CDR3 region is CASSLAGGSTEAFF. Written as DNA, the CDR3 is TGTGCCAGCAGCTTAGCGGGGGGGAGCACTGAAGCTTTCTTT.

The chain uses TRBV4-1 and TRBJ2-1; D is possibly TRBD2 (6 bases). V was shortened by 3 bases and J by 10 bases, with 13 bases between the two germline ends. The germline V gene has CDR1 MGHRA and CDR2 YSYEKL. The CDR3 has 13 residues. The CDR3 DNA sequence: TGCGCCAGCAGCCAGGGGATGGGAGGAGAGCAGTTCTTC. It translates to CASSQGMGGEQFF.

The rearrangement uses TRBV11-2 and TRBJ1-1; D might be TRBD1 (5 bases). The CDR3 loop spans 13 amino acids. V dropped 3 bases and J dropped 5 bases, with 10 bases sitting between them. The V gene's germline CDR1 is SGHAT and CDR2 FQNNGV. The CDR3 DNA is TGTGCCAGCAGCTTCCCAGGGACGACTGAAGCTTTCTTT. Its translation is CASSFPGTTEAFF. Full variable domain (remainder filled in from reference TRBV11-2 and TRBJ1-1): EAGVAQSPRYKIIEKRQSVAFWCNPISGHATLYWYQQILGQGPKLLIQFQNNGVVDDSQLPKDRFSAERLKGVDSTLKIQPAKLEDSAVYLCASSFPGTTEAFFGQGTRLTVV.

This chain's CDR3 is CSGWGRNEQFF. CDR3 bases: TGCAGTGGTTGGGGGCGAAATGAGCAGTTCTTC. J is TRBJ2-1 and V is TRBV20-1; a possible D gene is TRBD1 (6 bases). This CDR3 is built from 11 residues. V shed 7 bases and J shed 7 bases, with 11 bases lying between them. Per the germline V gene, CDR1 is DFQATT and CDR2 is SNEGSKA (reference sequence).

V gene TRBV6-5 combines with J gene TRBJ2-2, with D tentatively TRBD1 (6 bases). The V gene's germline CDR1 is MNHEY and CDR2 SVGAGI. The CDR3 loop spans 14 amino acids. Trimming removed 10 bases at V and 4 bases at J, with 16 bases between. CDR3 in amino acids: CATQGQQITGELFF. The CDR3 coding sequence is TGTGCCACCCAAGGACAGCAGATCACCGGGGAGCTGTTTTTT.

This clone was observed a single time. This sequence joins TRBV5-1 and TRBJ1-1; D unclear. Germline V gene lookup returns CDR1 SGHRS and CDR2 YFSETQ. V was trimmed by 5 bases and J by 0 bases, leaving 11 bases between them. This CDR3 contains 14 residues. CDR3 protein: CASRLLDMNTEAFF. The CDR3 DNA sequence: TGCGCCAGCAGACTCCTAGACATGAACACTGAAGCTTTCTTT.

This chain uses TRBV25-1 with TRBJ1-6; D not resolved. The germline V gene has CDR1 MGHDK and CDR2 SYGVNS. The CDR3 totals 12 residues. V was shortened by 3 bases and J by 10 bases, with 7 bases between the two germline ends. The CDR3 loop reads CASSDSRSPLHF. The DNA of the CDR3 is TGTGCCAGCAGTGACTCGAGGTCACCCCTCCACTTT.

The chain recombines TRBV2 with TRBJ1-2; D uncertain. This CDR3 contains 11 residues. Trimming removed 6 bases from V and 4 bases from J, with 6 bases in between. Germline CDR1 is SNHLY and CDR2 is FYNNEI. The CDR3 is CASRAAYGYTF. Written as DNA, the CDR3 is TGTGCCAGCAGGGCGGCCTATGGCTACACCTTC.

This clone was seen a handful of times. V is TRBV5-1 and J is TRBJ2-2; 7 bases map to TRBD1. Germline V gene lookup returns CDR1 SGHRS and CDR2 YFSETQ. The ends lost 4 bases at V and 1 base at J; junction bases unmatched: 4. CDR3 length: 15 amino acids. DNA for the CDR3: TGCGCCAGCAGCCCCCGGACAGGGAACACCGGGGAGCTGTTTTTT. Translated, it gives CASSPRTGNTGELFF.

The rearrangement links TRBV13 to TRBJ2-7; 7 positions match TRBD1. Germline CDR1 PRHDT, CDR2 FYEKMQ (reference sequence). The V gene end was trimmed by 5 bases and the J gene end by 0 bases; junction bases not matched to a gene: 4. The CDR3 is 14 amino acids. The CDR3 here is CASSLDRASYEQYF. CDR3 sequence (DNA): TGTGCCAGCAGCCTAGACAGGGCCTCCTACGAGCAGTACTTC.

This clone occurred a few times. The V gene is TRBV7-2, the J gene TRBJ2-7; D ambiguous. Trimming took off 5 bases at V and 2 bases at J, with 16 bases between the two ends. Germline V gene lookup returns CDR1 SGHTA and CDR2 FQGNSA. CDR3 size: 15 residues. The CDR3 is CASSPAGIETYEQYF. The CDR3, as DNA: TGTGCCAGCAGCCCCGCCGGAATAGAGACCTACGAGCAGTACTTC.

The chain carries TRBV28 and TRBJ1-2; TRBD1 aligns across 10 bases. The J segment lost 5 bases and the V segment lost 3 bases, leaving 3 bases of the junction unmatched. Germline CDR1 is MDHEN and CDR2 is SYDVKM. The CDR3 is made up of 14 amino acids. CDR3 protein: CASSFRTGGYGYTF. Here the CDR3 DNA reads TGTGCCAGCAGTTTTAGGACAGGGGGGTATGGCTACACCTTC.

J is TRBJ2-1 and V is TRBV7-8, with a possible D match to TRBD2 (6 bases). This CDR3 region has 16 residues. The V gene lost 1 base and the J gene lost 3 bases, with 13 bases spanning the gap. The germline V gene encodes CDR1 SGHVS and CDR2 FQNEAQ. The CDR3 sequence is CASSLGFGGDYNEQFF. The DNA of the CDR3 is TGTGCCAGCAGCTTAGGGTTTGGCGGGGACTACAATGAGCAGTTCTTC.

The rearrangement joins TRBV5-4 to TRBJ1-6, with TRBD1 matching 7 bases. In germline, CDR1 is SGHNT, CDR2 YYREEE (reference sequence). This CDR3 has 17 residues. V lost 5 bases, J lost 2 bases, and 10 bases stayed unmatched. CDR3 DNA sequence: TGTGCCAGCAGTTTAGGGGGCCCCGGAACCTATAATTCACCCCTCCACTTT. Translation gives CASSLGGPGTYNSPLHF.

This clone was seen just once. V gene TRBV2 combines with J gene TRBJ2-7; D gene ambiguous. The CDR3 has 11 amino acids. The V end lost 8 bases, the J end lost 3 bases, and 8 bases lay between the germline ends. Germline CDR1 is SNHLY and CDR2 is FYNNEI. The chain's CDR3 is CASGQVYEQYF. CDR3 DNA sequence: TGTGCCAGCGGGCAGGTCTACGAGCAGTACTTC. Variable domain in full (rest from reference TRBV2 and TRBJ2-7): EPEVTQTPSHQVTQMGQEVILRCVPISNHLYFYWYRQILGQKVEFLVSFYNNEISEKSEIFDDQFSVERPDGSNFTLKIRSTKLEDSAMYFCASGQVYEQYFGPGTRLTVT.

The chain couples TRBV29-1 to TRBJ1-2, with D possibly being TRBD1 (6 bases). The CDR3 is 12 residues long. Germline V CDR1 and CDR2: SQVTM, ANQGSEA. The V and J ends lost 6 bases and 2 bases respectively, with 10 bases between them. The CDR3 is CSVRTGNYGYTF. As DNA, the CDR3 is TGCAGCGTACGAACAGGGAACTATGGCTACACCTTC.

This rearrangement joins TRBV27 to TRBJ2-1, with no clear D. The V end lost 5 bases, the J end lost 0 bases, and 14 bases lay between the germline ends. The CDR3 has 16 amino acids. Germline CDR1 reads MNHEY; CDR2 reads SMNVEV (reference sequence). CDR3 sequence (DNA): TGTGCCAGCAGTACTTTGACGGAAAGCTCCTACAATGAGCAGTTCTTC. Translating it yields CASSTLTESSYNEQFF.

V is TRBV5-1 and J is TRBJ1-2; D gene unclear. The germline V gene encodes CDR1 SGHRS and CDR2 YFSETQ. V was clipped by 4 bases and J by 3 bases, with 13 bases between them. This CDR3 contains 14 residues. CDR3 residues: CASSPDGGDYGYTF. CDR3 coding DNA: TGCGCCAGCAGCCCGGACGGAGGCGACTATGGCTACACCTTC.

The rearrangement joins TRBV6-5 to TRBJ2-1, with D possibly being TRBD2 (5 bases). Trimming shortened V by 5 bases and J by 2 bases, and 13 bases separated the two germline ends. Germline V CDR1 and CDR2: MNHEY, SVGAGI. CDR3 length: 15 residues. This CDR3 reads CASSQDWSPYNEQFF. The CDR3 bases are TGTGCCAGCAGTCAGGACTGGTCTCCCTACAATGAGCAGTTCTTC.

The chain joins TRBV25-1 to TRBJ2-5; 10 positions match TRBD1. Germline loops: CDR1 MGHDK, CDR2 SYGVNS. The trim removed 3 bases at V and 5 bases at J, leaving 3 bases unmatched. The CDR3 spans 14 residues. For the CDR3, the DNA is TGTGCCAGCAGTGAGACAGGGGGCAGGGAGACCCAGTACTTC. The encoded protein is CASSETGGRETQYF. Variable domain in full (rest from reference TRBV25-1 and TRBJ2-5): EADIYQTPRYLVIGTGKKITLECSQTMGHDKMYWYQQDPGMELHLIHYSYGVNSTEKGDLSSESTVSRIRTEHFPLTLESARPSHTSQYLCASSETGGRETQYFGPGTRLLVL.

The V gene is TRBV30, the J gene TRBJ2-7; 7 positions match TRBD1. Germline V gene lookup returns CDR1 GTSNPN and CDR2 SVGIG (reference sequence). This CDR3 has 14 amino acids. The ends lost 2 bases at V and 2 bases at J; junction bases unmatched: 6. The CDR3 loop reads CAWSQLQGPYEQYF. DNA for the CDR3: TGTGCCTGGAGTCAGCTACAGGGGCCCTACGAGCAGTACTTC.

The chain uses TRBV18 and TRBJ2-7; possibly TRBD1 for D (6 bases). Germline V gene sequence: CDR1 KGHSH, CDR2 LQKENI. This CDR3 has 15 amino acids. The V end was cut by 3 bases, the J end by 7 bases, with 19 bases between. The DNA for the CDR3 is TGTGCCAGCTCACCTCTAACAGGGTATGGGGTGGAGCAGTACTTC. Protein: CASSPLTGYGVEQYF.

The rearrangement links TRBV5-1 to TRBJ2-2; 8 bases map to TRBD2. V was pared by 0 bases and J by 4 bases, with 8 bases of the junction left unmatched. CDR1 and CDR2 from the germline V gene are SGHRS and YFSETQ. This CDR3 has 17 residues. CDR3 DNA sequence: TGCGCCAGCAGCTTGGAGTCGGCGGGGGGACTCACCGGGGAGCTGTTTTTT. It encodes CASSLESAGGLTGELFF.

The rearrangement joins TRBV11-2 to TRBJ1-1, with D unclear. Trimming shortened V by 4 bases and J by 1 base, and 13 bases separated the two germline ends. CDR3 length equals 15 residues. The germline V gene encodes CDR1 SGHAT and CDR2 FQNNGV. The CDR3 protein is CASSSPLEWNTEAFF. CDR3 sequence (DNA): TGTGCCAGCAGCTCGCCACTGGAGTGGAACACTGAAGCTTTCTTT.

The chain employs TRBV30 and TRBJ1-1; D uncertain. V shed 3 bases and J shed 5 bases, with 10 bases lying between them. The CDR3 extends over 12 amino acids. Germline V gene data show CDR1 as GTSNPN and CDR2 as SVGIG (reference sequence). Here the CDR3 reads CAWSPRVTEAFF. The CDR3 DNA is TGTGCCTGGAGCCCGCGAGTTACTGAAGCTTTCTTT.

This clone has only a few counts. Germline is not matched at one junction end, which may reflect a read error. The chain links TRBV12-5 to TRBJ2-5; D is ambiguous. CDR3 length equals 13 residues. Germline CDR1 LGHNT, CDR2 FRNRAP. CDR3 DNA: TGTGCTAGTGGTGATCAACTCCGGGCCACACGGGACTTC. The encoded protein is CASGDQLRATRDF.